The 10 T cell receptor beta chains in this list originate from one sample, sequenced in a study of OX40 agonist ivuxolimab in advanced cancers. The assay was immunoSEQ multiplex PCR, and TCRdb's table has in-frame clones only and misses some. The profile shows around 66,000 clones, 85% of them singletons. Sample: CD4+ or CD8+ T cells sorted from blood, taken in a trial of the OX40 agonist ivuxolimab. The receptors derive from an adult with an advanced solid tumor such as melanoma, head and neck, liver or kidney cancer.

This clone occurred a few times. This chain connects TRBV7-9 to TRBJ1-1; no clear D gene. V lost 2 bases and J lost 3, with 13 bases in between. There are 15 residues in the CDR3. Germline V gene lookup returns CDR1 SEHNR and CDR2 FQNEAQ (reference sequence). CDR3 nucleotides: TGTGCCAGCAGCTTATATCGGGTGAGAGACACTGAAGCTTTCTTT. It is translated as CASSLYRVRDTEAFF.

This sequence joins TRBV5-8 and TRBJ2-1, with TRBD2 identical over 14 bases. Looked up from germline, CDR1 is SGHTS and CDR2 is YDEGEE. This CDR3 comprises 18 residues. Trimming removed 5 bases from V and 0 bases from J; junction bases left unmatched: 7. CDR3 region: CASRGGTSGRYSYNEQFF. The CDR3 coding sequence is TGTGCCAGCAGGGGGGGGACTAGCGGGAGATACTCCTACAATGAGCAGTTCTTC.

The V call is TRBV5-1, the J call TRBJ2-1; 12 bases match TRBD2. Per germline, CDR1 SGHRS and CDR2 YFSETQ. This CDR3 is 15 amino acids long. With 3 bases clipped from V and 10 bases from J, the junction kept 8 bases outside the gene matches. The CDR3 reads CASSWTSGTSIEQFF. The CDR3 DNA sequence: TGCGCCAGCAGCTGGACTAGCGGGACGTCAATAGAGCAGTTCTTC.

The gene calls are TRBV10-3 and TRBJ2-7; the match to TRBD2 covers 10 bases. The germline V gene has CDR1 ENHRY and CDR2 SYGVKD. CDR3 length: 14 amino acids. J gave up 7 bases and V 3 bases, and 6 bases lay outside the gene matches. The DNA of the CDR3 is TGTGCCATCAGTGATCCGGGACTAGCGAATGAGCAGTACTTC. Translation: CAISDPGLANEQYF.

CDR3 DNA: TGTGCCAGTAGTTCGACTAGCGGAGCTTACAATGAGCAGTTCTTC. This codes for CASSSTSGAYNEQFF. The genes are TRBV19 and TRBJ2-1; 9 bases match TRBD2. The CDR3 has 15 residues. The germline V gene encodes CDR1 LNHDA and CDR2 SQIVND (reference sequence). The junction had 6 bases not matched to a gene; V was cut back by 5 bases and J by 4 bases.

The chain recombines TRBV7-2 with TRBJ2-2; TRBD1 or TRBD2 may be the D gene (5 bases each). The CDR3 loop spans 16 amino acids. From germline, CDR1 is SGHTA and CDR2 FQGNSA. The germline V and J ends were trimmed by 5 bases and 3 bases, with 16 bases remaining between them. The CDR3: CASSARLGVDTGELFF. DNA of the CDR3: TGTGCCAGCAGCGCGAGGCTGGGGGTAGACACCGGGGAGCTGTTTTTT.

The CDR3 here is CASSLGNSGWGVEQYF. DNA of the CDR3: TGTGCCAGCAGCTTGGGTAATAGTGGTTGGGGGGTGGAGCAGTACTTC. The chain joins TRBV5-6 to TRBJ2-7, with a possible D match to TRBD2 (6 bases). Germline CDR1 and CDR2: SGHDT and YYEEEE. CDR3 length: 16 amino acids. Trimming took off 0 bases at V and 7 bases at J, with 20 bases between the two ends.

This chain joins TRBV30 and TRBJ1-6; D remains unclear. The CDR3 totals 11 residues. The ends were cut back, 7 bases at V and 7 bases at J, with 8 bases in the middle. In germline, CDR1 is GTSNPN, CDR2 SVGIG (reference sequence). The CDR3 spells CAYGVNSPLHF. The CDR3 bases are TGTGCCTACGGGGTAAATTCACCCCTCCACTTT.

J is TRBJ2-7 and V is TRBV25-1, with 9 bases matching TRBD2. The V and J ends lost 6 bases and 7 bases, in that order; junction bases with no gene match: 4. Germline loops: CDR1 MGHDK, CDR2 SYGVNS. The CDR3 runs 12 residues. CDR3 sequence (DNA): TGTGCCAGCAGACCCGGACTAGCGGAGCAGTACTTC. Protein sequence: CASRPGLAEQYF.

This clone showed up just once. The gene calls are TRBV2 and TRBJ2-5; the D is unclear. Per germline, CDR1 SNHLY and CDR2 FYNNEI. V was shortened by 6 bases and J by 5 bases, with 10 bases between the two germline ends. CDR3 size: 12 residues. This CDR3 reads CASRFYAETQYF. The CDR3 DNA sequence: TGTGCCAGCAGGTTTTATGCGGAGACCCAGTACTTC.